A single sample gave rise to the 27 T cell receptor beta chains below, sequenced in a study of blood T cell repertoires in COVID-19. TCRdb's table, derived via immunoSEQ multiplex PCR, lists solely in-frame clones and lacks some. The repertoire has 200,000 to 250,000 clones, approximately 80% of them found once; the top ten carry more than 3%. Material for sequencing was PBMCs or T cells enriched from blood (not recorded which). These receptors were collected from a woman aged 55-70 years who had recovered from COVID-19.

This clone was recorded a few times. V gene TRBV7-3 combines with J gene TRBJ2-2; TRBD1 is a possible D gene (7 bases). Per the germline V gene, CDR1 is SGHTA and CDR2 is FQGTGA. The CDR3 is 15 amino acids. The ends were cut back, 5 bases at V and 4 bases at J, with 14 bases in the middle. The CDR3 here is CASSLSGGSTGELFF. CDR3 sequence (DNA): TGTGCCAGCAGCCTTTCAGGGGGGAGCACCGGGGAGCTGTTTTTT.

CDR3 amino acids: CASSLSTAQETQYF. The CDR3 region has the DNA TGTGCCAGCAGCTTGTCAACAGCTCAAGAGACCCAGTACTTC. V gene TRBV5-8 combines with J gene TRBJ2-5; D call uncertain. Trimming shortened V by 1 base and J by 2 bases, and 9 bases separated the two germline ends. The CDR3 has 14 amino acids. Germline values: CDR1 SGHTS, CDR2 YDEGEE.

The chain joins TRBV6-5 to TRBJ1-1; D may be TRBD1 (6 bases). V was pared by 5 bases and J by 1 base, with 14 bases between. The CDR3 sequence is 15 residues long. From germline, CDR1 is MNHEY and CDR2 SVGAGI. CDR3 residues: CASSRTETRNTEAFF. CDR3 nucleotide sequence: TGTGCCAGCAGTCGGACAGAAACCAGGAACACTGAAGCTTTCTTT.

The chain uses TRBV3-1 (or the pseudogene TRBV3-2) and TRBJ1-1; TRBD1 agrees at 8 bases. Germline V CDR1 and CDR2: LGHDT, YNNKEL (reference sequence). Trimming cost V 6 bases and J 8 bases; bases outside gene matches: 5. The CDR3 runs to 12 residues. Written as DNA, the CDR3 is TGTGCCAGCAGTCCGGACAGGGCCGAAGCTTTCTTT. Amino acids: CASSPDRAEAFF.

This clone came up a few times. CDR3 region: CASSKTGGSYNEQFF. For the CDR3, the DNA is TGTGCCAGCAGCAAGACAGGGGGCTCCTACAATGAGCAGTTCTTC. The rearrangement uses TRBV11-2 and TRBJ2-1; TRBD1 agrees at 9 bases. With V trimmed by 5 bases and J by 0 bases, 2 bases remained unmatched. The CDR3 has 15 amino acids. The germline gives CDR1 SGHAT, CDR2 FQNNGV. Filled out from reference TRBV11-2 and TRBJ2-1, the complete variable domain reads EAGVAQSPRYKIIEKRQSVAFWCNPISGHATLYWYQQILGQGPKLLIQFQNNGVVDDSQLPKDRFSAERLKGVDSTLKIQPAKLEDSAVYLCASSKTGGSYNEQFFGPGTRLTVL.

This clone was seen a handful of times. The genes are TRBV7-9 and TRBJ1-2; D is perhaps TRBD1 (5 bases). This CDR3 has 13 amino acids. Germline V CDR1 and CDR2: SEHNR, FQNEAQ (reference sequence). Trimming removed 0 bases at V and 4 bases at J, with 6 bases between. The CDR3 loop is CASSLAGVYGYTF. The CDR3 DNA reads as TGTGCCAGCAGCTTAGCAGGGGTCTATGGCTACACCTTC.

V gene TRBV2 combines with J gene TRBJ2-4, with 10 bases matching TRBD2. Germline lookup yields CDR1 SNHLY and CDR2 FYNNEI. CDR3 length equals 21 residues. V lost 1 base to trimming and J lost 0 bases; unmatched junction nucleotides: 15. The CDR3 nucleotides are TGTGCCAGCAGTGAAGGGTATCATAGCGGGGGGTCGGTTTTAGCCAAAAACATTCAGTACTTC. The encoded protein is CASSEGYHSGGSVLAKNIQYF.

The rearrangement joins TRBV6-9 to TRBJ1-2; D is unresolved. Germline CDR1 is MNHGY and CDR2 is SVAAGI. This CDR3 region has 15 residues. V lost 3 bases and J lost 5, with 16 bases in between. The CDR3 DNA is TGTGCCAGCAGTTACCCCTCCTCGGAGGATTATGGCTACACCTTC. This sequence encodes CASSYPSSEDYGYTF.

The J gene is TRBJ2-5, the V gene TRBV7-9; the D gene is possibly TRBD2 (7 bases). V shed 10 bases and J shed 5 bases, with 14 bases lying between them. CDR1 and CDR2 from the germline V gene are SEHNR and FQNEAQ (reference sequence). This CDR3 has 12 amino acids. The CDR3 loop is CATGEGGETQYF. DNA for the CDR3: TGTGCCACCGGGGAGGGGGGTGAGACCCAGTACTTC.

The rearrangement uses TRBV6-5 and TRBJ1-5, with D possibly being TRBD1 (6 bases). In germline, CDR1 is MNHEY, CDR2 SVGAGI. V was pared by 2 bases and J by 7 bases, with 15 bases between. This CDR3 is built from 15 residues. CDR3 sequence (DNA): TGTGCCAGCAGTTACGGTCAGGGGACGGGACAGCCCCAGCATTTT. It translates to CASSYGQGTGQPQHF.

The chain couples TRBV5-4 to TRBJ2-3; TRBD2 agrees at 15 bases. The V gene's germline CDR1 is SGHNT and CDR2 YYREEE (reference sequence). CDR3 length: 16 residues. Trimming removed 4 bases from V and 4 bases from J; junction bases left unmatched: 4. CDR3 coding DNA: TGTGCCAGCAGCCGAAGGACTAGCGGGGGGGCAGATACGCAGTATTTT. It codes for CASSRRTSGGADTQYF.

Written as DNA, the CDR3 is TGCGCCAGCAGCTACGGGGGGGCCCTCTCAGATACGCAGTATTTT. Its translation is CASSYGGALSDTQYF. The chain uses TRBV5-1 and TRBJ2-3; 8 bases line up with TRBD2. The CDR3 covers 15 residues. The trim removed 3 bases at V and 4 bases at J, leaving 7 bases unmatched. Germline V gives CDR1 SGHRS, CDR2 YFSETQ.

This clone was seen more than once but under ten times. V and J are TRBV25-1 and TRBJ1-3; D is uncertain. The CDR3 contains 15 residues. Germline V gene data show CDR1 as MGHDK and CDR2 as SYGVNS. Between the trimmed V and J ends, which lost 3 bases and 0 bases, there was a span of 9 bases. As DNA, the CDR3 is TGTGCCAGCAGTGAGACATCGAGCTCTGGAAACACCATATATTTT. Its protein product is CASSETSSSGNTIYF.

This clone was seen a few times. This sequence joins TRBV19 and TRBJ1-4; 8 bases fit TRBD1. V dropped 4 bases and J dropped 5; count of bases not matched to a gene: 3. The CDR3 loop spans 14 amino acids. Germline V gene sequence: CDR1 LNHDA, CDR2 SQIVND (reference sequence). Here the CDR3 reads CASSRQGANEKLFF. As DNA, the CDR3 is TGTGCCAGTAGTAGGCAGGGGGCGAATGAAAAACTGTTTTTT.

The chain recombines TRBV27 with TRBJ1-1; D might be TRBD1 (5 bases). V was cut by 1 base and J by 5 bases, with 14 bases left in between. Per the germline V gene, CDR1 is MNHEY and CDR2 is SMNVEV (reference sequence). The CDR3 covers 15 residues. The CDR3, as DNA: TGTGCCAGCAGTTTATATAGAGAGGGGAGGACTGAAGCTTTCTTT. Amino acids: CASSLYREGRTEAFF.

This chain connects TRBV10-3 to TRBJ2-1; TRBD1 matches 10 bases. The J segment lost 8 bases and the V segment lost 5 bases, leaving 9 bases of the junction unmatched. Per germline, CDR1 ENHRY and CDR2 SYGVKD. The CDR3 contains 15 residues. The DNA of the CDR3 is TGTGCCATCAGTCGTGGGACAGGGGCAGACGATGAGCAGTTCTTC. Translation gives CAISRGTGADDEQFF.

This clone appeared a single time. CDR3 sequence (DNA): TGTGCCAGCAGCATCCCCAAATACGAGCAGTACTTC. Encoded protein: CASSIPKYEQYF. The V and J genes are TRBV28 and TRBJ2-7; D unclear. Trimming left V 6 bases short and J 4 bases short, with 10 bases between. Germline loops: CDR1 MDHEN, CDR2 SYDVKM. This CDR3 is 12 amino acids long.

The V gene is TRBV5-1, the J gene TRBJ2-1; 10 bases align to TRBD1. The CDR3 loop spans 16 amino acids. Germline trimming cut 2 bases from V and 3 bases from J; bases unmatched to any gene: 5. CDR1 is SGHRS, CDR2 YFSETQ, per germline. The CDR3 loop is CASSFNRDRGYNEQFF. CDR3 sequence (DNA): TGCGCCAGCAGCTTCAACCGGGACAGGGGCTACAATGAGCAGTTCTTC.

The V and J genes are TRBV5-1 and TRBJ2-4; TRBD1 matches 9 bases. The V and J ends lost 3 bases and 0 bases, in that order; junction bases with no gene match: 7. The CDR3 is 17 amino acids. Germline V gene lookup returns CDR1 SGHRS and CDR2 YFSETQ. CDR3 nucleotides: TGCGCCAGCAGCTCCGGACAGGGGAGTATAGCCAAAAACATTCAGTACTTC. It specifies CASSSGQGSIAKNIQYF.

This clone was detected once. V gene TRBV21-1 combines with J gene TRBJ1-2; whether TRBD1, the table's D call, matches the DNA was not checked. TRBV21-1 represents a pseudogene. The CDR3 has 14 amino acids. This chain's CDR3 is CASSGRKPGHGYTF. The CDR3 DNA reads TGTGCCAGCAGCGGCCGAAAGCCAGGACACGGCTACACCTTC.

This sequence joins TRBV5-1 and TRBJ2-3, with D possibly TRBD2 on 6 matching bases. V gave up 4 bases and J gave up 0 bases, with 12 bases separating them. The CDR3 is made up of 15 amino acids. Germline V CDR1 and CDR2: SGHRS, YFSETQ. This CDR3 is CASSPRRGSTDTQYF. Written as DNA, the CDR3 is TGCGCCAGCAGCCCCCGGCGGGGAAGCACAGATACGCAGTATTTT.

The V gene is TRBV18, the J gene TRBJ1-4; TRBD1 matches at 7 bases. The germline V gene has CDR1 KGHSH and CDR2 LQKENI. The CDR3 contains 15 residues. The ends lost 3 bases at V and 0 bases at J; junction bases unmatched: 1. CDR3 region: CASSPQGATNEKLFF. The CDR3 region has the DNA TGTGCCAGCTCACCCCAGGGGGCAACTAATGAAAAACTGTTTTTT.

V is TRBV7-8 and J is TRBJ1-1; D is uncertain. Germline CDR1 SGHVS, CDR2 FQNEAQ. Between the trimmed V and J ends, which lost 6 bases and 1 base, there was a span of 15 bases. CDR3 length equals 15 residues. CDR3 DNA: TGTGCCAGCAGGCTCACTTCTGGTCGGAACACTGAAGCTTTCTTT. It codes for CASRLTSGRNTEAFF. The full variable domain, completed using reference TRBV7-8 and TRBJ1-1, is GAGVSQSPRYKVAKRGQDVALRCDPISGHVSLFWYQQALGQGPEFLTYFQNEAQLDKSGLPSDRFFAERPEGSVSTLKIQRTQQEDSAVYLCASRLTSGRNTEAFFGQGTRLTVV.

The chain couples TRBV7-3 to TRBJ2-3, with 8 positions matching TRBD2. Germline V CDR1 and CDR2: SGHTA, FQGTGA. This CDR3 contains 16 residues. With 3 bases clipped from V and 0 bases from J, the junction kept 5 bases outside the gene matches. The DNA for the CDR3 is TGTGCCAGCAGCTTCATACTAGCGGACAGCACAGATACGCAGTATTTT. Amino acids: CASSFILADSTDTQYF.

This sequence joins TRBV3-1 (or the pseudogene TRBV3-2) and TRBJ1-5, with 7 bases identical to TRBD1. J gave up 1 base and V 6 bases, and 3 bases lay outside the gene matches. Germline loops: CDR1 LGHDT, CDR2 YNNKEL (reference sequence). The CDR3 totals 14 residues. CDR3 sequence reads: CASRPRGSNQPQHF. CDR3 in DNA: TGTGCCAGCAGACCCAGGGGGAGCAATCAGCCCCAGCATTTT.

The CDR3 DNA follows: TGCAGCATACGAAGCGGGAGGGGAGGCAATGAGCAGTTCTTC. It is translated as CSIRSGRGGNEQFF. This chain links TRBV29-1 with TRBJ2-1; TRBD2 matches 10 bases. Losses at the gene ends were 8 bases for V and 6 bases for J; bases not matched to a gene: 10. The germline CDR1 and CDR2 sequences are SQVTM and ANQGSEA. The CDR3 spans 14 residues.

The CDR3 here is CASKVGVRTDTQYF. The CDR3 DNA reads as TGTGCCAGCAAAGTCGGGGTCCGCACAGATACGCAGTATTTT. This rearrangement joins TRBV2 to TRBJ2-3, with D perhaps TRBD2 (5 bases). V lost 7 bases, J lost 1 base, and 12 bases lay in between. The V gene's germline CDR1 is SNHLY and CDR2 FYNNEI. There are 14 residues in the CDR3.